This TCR beta chain was sequenced in a study of OX40 agonist ivuxolimab in advanced cancers. TCRdb's table, derived via immunoSEQ multiplex PCR, lists solely in-frame clones and lacks some. The table includes approximately 25,000 clones, approximately 83% detected once. Sequencing used CD4+ or CD8+ T cells sorted from blood, obtained in a trial of the OX40 agonist ivuxolimab. The clonotype comes from an adult with an advanced solid tumor such as melanoma, head and neck, liver or kidney cancer.

The CDR3 region has the DNA TGTGCCAGTCGAGAGGACAATCAGCCCCAGCATTTT. Protein sequence: CASREDNQPQHF. This chain connects TRBV6-5 to TRBJ1-5; D ambiguous. V lost 9 bases, J lost 3 bases, and 9 bases lay in between. The CDR3 loop spans 12 amino acids. Germline CDR1 MNHEY, CDR2 SVGAGI.